This T cell receptor beta chain was profiled in a study of Ad26.COV2.S vaccination and SARS-CoV-2 variants listed by TCRdb under 2021. Looking at the study overall: Donors in the vaccine arm were drawn from COV1001, a multicentre, randomized, double-blind, placebo-controlled phase I-IIa trial testing Ad26.COV2.S in healthy adults. Participants in the trial were split at random into five groups of five each, receiving low-dose or high-dose Ad26.COV2.S once or twice, or else placebo on both occasions. Ad26.COV2.S was administered intramuscularly at 5 x 10^10 or 1 x 10^11 viral particles, either as a single shot or as two shots given 56 days apart. Blinding of investigators to trial group allocation was maintained during experiments and outcome assessment. The specificity and breadth of SARS-CoV-2-reactive T cell receptors after Ad26.COV2.S vaccination were assessed by TCRbeta repertoire sequencing. The TCR-sequenced set comprised around 30 samples: 19 Ad26.COV2.S vaccine recipients, 5 placebo recipients and 8 SARS-CoV-2 convalescent individuals.

With respect to this clone: Its antigen is still unknown. Per-base qualities were not stored, and no clone one base away is much larger.

What the work shows at the level of the full study, not this receptor alone: After vaccination, spike-specific CD8+ and CD4+ T cell responses were reported to show substantial breadth. Vaccine and placebo recipients had comparable non-spike TCR breadth, which fits with the vaccine containing only spike. Higher spike-specific TCR breadth was observed in Ad26.COV2.S recipients than in placebo recipients (P = 0.0014). Comparing responses between vaccine doses or regimens was not something the study was powered to do. The authors noted that the TCR breadth and depth analyses may have underestimated total T cell responses.

V is cut by 6 bases and J by 2 bases, and the space between the germline ends is 10 bases. The germline V gene encodes CDR1 SQVTM and CDR2 ANQGSEA. The CDR3 spans 12 residues, from the cysteine through the phenylalanine. Of the read, only the CDR3 DNA is kept; its 36 bases are in frame from base 1. TCRbeta CDR3 regions were sequenced with the immunoSEQ Assay. After extraction, genomic DNA underwent amplification by bias-controlled multiplex PCR, followed by high-throughput sequencing. In the source study's methods: To quantify the absolute abundance of each unique TCRbeta CDR3 region, sequences were collapsed and filtered. T cell fraction was estimated by normalizing TCRbeta template counts to usable DNA, with usable DNA measured through amplification of reference genes found in all nucleated cells. Repertoire TCRs were annotated as SARS-CoV-2-specific when V gene, CDR3 amino acid sequence and J gene were exactly matched to a known reactive TCR set. MIRA supplied the reference SARS-CoV-2 TCR set, which was filtered for enrichment in COVID-19-positive ImmuneCODE repertoires so that public or cross-reactive TCRs were removed. Using the MIRA antigens, annotated TCRs were further analysed by specific ORF or by position within an ORF. Breadth was defined as the number of annotated unique rearrangements divided by the total number of unique productive rearrangements, and depth was defined as the summed frequency of the annotated unique rearrangements. Group comparisons of TCR breadth used two-sided Wilcoxon rank-sum tests. Drawn from immuneACCESS, this table holds only the in-frame rearrangements with V and J called that TCRdb kept. Clones are partly lost; checked studies trace under half to an unresolved V gene and leave the rest unexplained. Clone size and V and J calls were adopted from that table, with D and trimming inferred from the DNA. This sample gives about 320,000 clones in total; around four fifths of them show up just once. The leading ten clones occupy 2% to 2.5% of the sample.

The treatment or condition label, read with the paper, signifies: over 15 received Ad26.COV2.S at low or high dose, single or two shots; about 5 received placebo; per-sample allocation not given. Repertoires of vaccine and placebo recipients were sequenced from samples taken on day 63 after the first injection. Cohort 1b enrolled some 25 adults aged 18-55 years at a single site in Boston, USA, between 29 July and 7 August 2020. As a vaccine, Ad26.COV2.S was a replication-incompetent adenovirus type 26 vector that expressed a prefusion-stabilized SARS-CoV-2 spike protein derived from the original Wuhan strain.

Specimen: peripheral blood, collected in a trial of Ad26.COV2.S vaccine versus placebo. This clonotype originated in a person between 18 and 59 years old who received the Ad26.COV2.S COVID-19 vaccine or a placebo. The chain is encoded by TRBV29-1 joined to TRBJ1-1, with a weak D call of TRBD1 (6 bases match). Here is the DNA: TGCAGCGTCAGGGGTTTTAACACTGAAGCTTTCTTT. The encoded protein is CSVRGFNTEAFF. The full variable domain, completed from the reference TRBV29-1 and TRBJ1-1 proteins outside the CDR3, reads SAVISQKPSRDICQRGTSLTIQCQVDSQVTMMFWYRQQPGQSLTLIATANQGSEATYESGFVIDKFPISRPNLTFSTLTVSNMSPEDSSIYLCSVRGFNTEAFFGQGTRLTVV.